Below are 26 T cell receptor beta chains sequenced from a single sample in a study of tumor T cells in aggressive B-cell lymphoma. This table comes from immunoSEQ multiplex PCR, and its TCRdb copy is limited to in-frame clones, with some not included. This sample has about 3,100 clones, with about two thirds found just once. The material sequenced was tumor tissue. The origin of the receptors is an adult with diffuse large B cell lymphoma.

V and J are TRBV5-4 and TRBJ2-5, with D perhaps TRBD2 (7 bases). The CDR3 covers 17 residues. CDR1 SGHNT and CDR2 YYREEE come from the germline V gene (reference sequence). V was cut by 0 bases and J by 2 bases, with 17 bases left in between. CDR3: CASSLGGGGPGQETQYF. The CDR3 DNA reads TGTGCCAGCAGCTTGGGAGGGGGGGGCCCCGGGCAAGAGACCCAGTACTTC.

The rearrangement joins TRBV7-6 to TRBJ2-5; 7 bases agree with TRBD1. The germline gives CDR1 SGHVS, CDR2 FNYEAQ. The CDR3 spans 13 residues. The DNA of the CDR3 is TGTGTCACCACCAGGGGGACAGAAGAGACCCAGTACTTC. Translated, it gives CVTTRGTEETQYF. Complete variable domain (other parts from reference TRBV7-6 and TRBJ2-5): GAGVSQSPRYKVTKRGQDVALRCDPISGHVSLYWYRQALGQGPEFLTYFNYEAQQDKSGLPNDRFSAERPEGSISTLTIQRTEQRDSAMYRCVTTRGTEETQYFGPGTRLLVL.

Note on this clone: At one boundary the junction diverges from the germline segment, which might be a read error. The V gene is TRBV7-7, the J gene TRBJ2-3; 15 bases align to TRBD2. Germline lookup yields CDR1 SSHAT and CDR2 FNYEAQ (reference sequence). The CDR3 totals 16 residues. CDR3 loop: CASSTGTSGRSDTQYF. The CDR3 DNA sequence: TGTGCTAGCAGCACCGGGACTAGCGGGAGGTCAGATACGCAGTATTTT. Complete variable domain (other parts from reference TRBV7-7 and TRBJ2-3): GAGVSQSPRYKVTKRGQDVTLRCDPISSHATLYWYQQALGQGPEFLTYFNYEAQPDKSGLPSDRFSAERPEGSISTLTIQRTEQRDSAMYRCASSTGTSGRSDTQYFGPGTRLTVL.

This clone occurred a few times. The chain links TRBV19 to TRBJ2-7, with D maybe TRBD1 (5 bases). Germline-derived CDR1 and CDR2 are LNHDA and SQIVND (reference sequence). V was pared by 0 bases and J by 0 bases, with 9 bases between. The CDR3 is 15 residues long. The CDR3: CASSIDQGTSYEQYF. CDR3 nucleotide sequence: TGTGCCAGTAGTATAGACCAGGGTACCTCCTACGAGCAGTACTTC.

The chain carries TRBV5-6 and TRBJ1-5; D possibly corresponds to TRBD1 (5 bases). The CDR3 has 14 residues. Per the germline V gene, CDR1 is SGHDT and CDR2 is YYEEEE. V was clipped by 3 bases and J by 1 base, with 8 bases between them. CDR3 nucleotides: TGTGCCAGCAGCTCGGGACTCAGCAATCAGCCCCAGCATTTT. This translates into CASSSGLSNQPQHF.

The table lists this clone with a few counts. The CDR3 spells CASSLLAGMNTGELFF. The CDR3 DNA sequence: TGTGCCAGCAGCTTACTTGCGGGAATGAACACCGGGGAGCTGTTTTTT. This rearrangement joins TRBV7-2 to TRBJ2-2; maybe TRBD2 (6 bases). The germline V and J ends were trimmed by 2 bases and 1 base, with 11 bases remaining between them. CDR3 length: 16 residues. The V gene's germline CDR1 is SGHTA and CDR2 FQGNSA.

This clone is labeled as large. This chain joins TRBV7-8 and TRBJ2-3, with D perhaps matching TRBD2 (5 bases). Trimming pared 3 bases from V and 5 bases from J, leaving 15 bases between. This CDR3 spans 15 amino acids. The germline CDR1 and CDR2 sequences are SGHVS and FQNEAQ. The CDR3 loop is CASSFRRGSLDTQYF. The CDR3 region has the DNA TGTGCCAGCAGCTTCCGCCGTGGGAGTTTAGATACGCAGTATTTT. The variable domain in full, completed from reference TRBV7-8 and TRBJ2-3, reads GAGVSQSPRYKVAKRGQDVALRCDPISGHVSLFWYQQALGQGPEFLTYFQNEAQLDKSGLPSDRFFAERPEGSVSTLKIQRTQQEDSAVYLCASSFRRGSLDTQYFGPGTRLTVL.

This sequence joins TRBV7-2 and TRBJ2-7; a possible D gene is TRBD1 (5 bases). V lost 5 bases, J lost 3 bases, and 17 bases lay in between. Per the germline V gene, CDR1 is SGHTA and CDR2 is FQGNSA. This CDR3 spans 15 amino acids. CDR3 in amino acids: CASSPRSDRNYEQYF. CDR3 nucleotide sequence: TGTGCCAGCAGCCCCCGATCAGACAGAAACTACGAGCAGTACTTC.

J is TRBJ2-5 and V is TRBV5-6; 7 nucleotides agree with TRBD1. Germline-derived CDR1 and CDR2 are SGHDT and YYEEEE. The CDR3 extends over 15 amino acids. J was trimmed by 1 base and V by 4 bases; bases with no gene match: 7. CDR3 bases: TGTGCCAGCAGCGGTTCGGACAGGATCCAAGAGACCCAGTACTTC. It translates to CASSGSDRIQETQYF.

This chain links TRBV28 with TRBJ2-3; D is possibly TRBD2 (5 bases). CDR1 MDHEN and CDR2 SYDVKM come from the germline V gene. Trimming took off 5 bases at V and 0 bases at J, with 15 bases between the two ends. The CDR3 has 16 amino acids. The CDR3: CASSLAGFTSTDTQYF. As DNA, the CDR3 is TGTGCCAGCAGTCTAGCTGGTTTCACTAGCACAGATACGCAGTATTTT.

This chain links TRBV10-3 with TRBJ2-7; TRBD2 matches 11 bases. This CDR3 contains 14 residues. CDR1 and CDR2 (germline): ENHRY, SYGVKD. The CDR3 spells CGATGGTSGYEQYF. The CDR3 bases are TGTGGCGCAACAGGGGGGACTAGCGGTTACGAGCAGTACTTC.

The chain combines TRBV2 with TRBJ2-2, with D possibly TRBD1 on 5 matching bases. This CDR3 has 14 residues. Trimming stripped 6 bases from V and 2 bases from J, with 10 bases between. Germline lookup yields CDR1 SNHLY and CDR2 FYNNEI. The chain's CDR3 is CASRKDSNTGELFF. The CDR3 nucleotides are TGTGCCAGCAGAAAAGACAGTAACACCGGGGAGCTGTTTTTT.

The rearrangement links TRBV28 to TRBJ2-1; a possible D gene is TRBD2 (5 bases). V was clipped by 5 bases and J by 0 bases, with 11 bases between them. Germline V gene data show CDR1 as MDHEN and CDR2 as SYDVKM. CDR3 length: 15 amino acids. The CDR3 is CASSPADSSYNEQFF. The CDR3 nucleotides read TGTGCCAGCAGTCCAGCGGATAGCTCCTACAATGAGCAGTTCTTC.

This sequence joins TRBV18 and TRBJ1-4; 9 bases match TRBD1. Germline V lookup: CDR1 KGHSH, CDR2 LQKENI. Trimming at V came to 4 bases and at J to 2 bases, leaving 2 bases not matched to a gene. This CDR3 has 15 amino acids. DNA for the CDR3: TGTGCCAGCTCACTACAGGGGGCGACTAATGAAAAACTGTTTTTT. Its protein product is CASSLQGATNEKLFF.

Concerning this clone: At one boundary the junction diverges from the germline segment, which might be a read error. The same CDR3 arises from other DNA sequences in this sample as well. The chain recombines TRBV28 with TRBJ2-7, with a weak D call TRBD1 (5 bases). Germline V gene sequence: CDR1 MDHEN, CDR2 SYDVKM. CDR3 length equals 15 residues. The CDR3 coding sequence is TGTGCCAGCAGTTTATCGACAGTAGGTAGGAACGAGCAGTACTTT. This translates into CASSLSTVGRNEQYF.

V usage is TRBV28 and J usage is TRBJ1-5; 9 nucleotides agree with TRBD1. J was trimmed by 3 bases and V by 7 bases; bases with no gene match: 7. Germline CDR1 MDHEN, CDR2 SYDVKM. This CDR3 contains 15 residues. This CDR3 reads CASKQGASFNQPQHF. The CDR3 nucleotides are TGTGCCAGCAAACAGGGGGCGAGTTTCAATCAGCCCCAGCATTTT.

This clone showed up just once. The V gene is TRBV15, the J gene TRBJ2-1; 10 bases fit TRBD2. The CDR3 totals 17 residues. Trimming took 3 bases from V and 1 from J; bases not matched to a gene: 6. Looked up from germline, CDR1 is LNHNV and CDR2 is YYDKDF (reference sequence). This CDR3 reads CATSSSGRKASYNEQFF. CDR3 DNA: TGTGCCACCAGCAGTAGCGGGAGGAAGGCGTCCTACAATGAGCAGTTCTTC.

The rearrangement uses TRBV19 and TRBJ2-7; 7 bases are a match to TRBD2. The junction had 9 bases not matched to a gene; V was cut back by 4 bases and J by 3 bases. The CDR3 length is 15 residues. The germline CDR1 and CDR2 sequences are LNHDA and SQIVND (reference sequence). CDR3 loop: CASSKAGGRGYEQYF. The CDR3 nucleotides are TGTGCCAGTAGTAAGGCGGGCGGGAGAGGCTACGAGCAGTACTTC.

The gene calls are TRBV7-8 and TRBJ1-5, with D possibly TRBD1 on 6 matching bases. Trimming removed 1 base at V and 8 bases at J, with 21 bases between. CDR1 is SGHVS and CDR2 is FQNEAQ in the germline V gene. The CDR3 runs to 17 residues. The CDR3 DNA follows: TGTGCCAGCAGCTTAGGAGCCGGGGACACCACCGGGGAGCCCCAGCATTTT. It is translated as CASSLGAGDTTGEPQHF.

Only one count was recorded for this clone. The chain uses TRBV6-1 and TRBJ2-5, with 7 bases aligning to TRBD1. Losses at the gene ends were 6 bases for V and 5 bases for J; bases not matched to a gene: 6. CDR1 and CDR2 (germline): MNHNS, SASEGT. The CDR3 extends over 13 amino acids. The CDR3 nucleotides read TGTGCCAGCAGCTTGACAGGGCCCGAGACCCAGTACTTC. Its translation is CASSLTGPETQYF.

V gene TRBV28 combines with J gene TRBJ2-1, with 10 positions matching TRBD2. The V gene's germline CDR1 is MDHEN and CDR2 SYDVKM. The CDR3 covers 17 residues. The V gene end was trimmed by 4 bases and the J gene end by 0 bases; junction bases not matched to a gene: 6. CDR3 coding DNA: TGTGCCAGCAGTTGGGTTAGCGGGAGGCCCTCCTACAATGAGCAGTTCTTC. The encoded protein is CASSWVSGRPSYNEQFF. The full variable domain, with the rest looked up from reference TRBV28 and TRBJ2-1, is DVKVTQSSRYLVKRTGEKVFLECVQDMDHENMFWYRQDPGLGLRLIYFSYDVKMKEKGDIPEGYSVSREKKERFSLILESASTNQTSMYLCASSWVSGRPSYNEQFFGPGTRLTVL.

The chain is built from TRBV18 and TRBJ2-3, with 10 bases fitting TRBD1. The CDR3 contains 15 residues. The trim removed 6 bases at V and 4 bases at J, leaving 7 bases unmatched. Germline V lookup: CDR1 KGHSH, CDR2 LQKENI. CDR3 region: CASSPGTGVSDTQYF. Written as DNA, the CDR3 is TGTGCCAGCTCCCCCGGGACAGGGGTTTCAGATACGCAGTATTTT.

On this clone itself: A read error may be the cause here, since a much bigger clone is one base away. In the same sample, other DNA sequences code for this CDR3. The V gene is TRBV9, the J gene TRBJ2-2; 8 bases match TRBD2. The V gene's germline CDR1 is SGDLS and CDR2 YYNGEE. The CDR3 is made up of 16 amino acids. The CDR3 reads CASSVVGTRNTGELFF. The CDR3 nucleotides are TGTGCCAGCAGCGTAGTGGGGACTAGAAACACTGGGGAGCTGTTTTTT. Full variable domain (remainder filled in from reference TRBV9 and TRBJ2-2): DSGVTQTPKHLITATGQRVTLRCSPRSGDLSVYWYQQSLDQGLQFLIQYYNGEERAKGNILERFSAQQFPDLHSELNLSSLELGDSALYFCASSVVGTRNTGELFFGEGSRLTVL.

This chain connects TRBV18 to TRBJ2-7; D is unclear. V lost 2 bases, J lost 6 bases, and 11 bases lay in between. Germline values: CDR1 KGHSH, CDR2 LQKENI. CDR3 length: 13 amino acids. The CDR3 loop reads CASSPSSTGEQYF. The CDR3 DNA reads TGTGCCAGCTCACCATCTTCGACGGGCGAGCAGTACTTC.

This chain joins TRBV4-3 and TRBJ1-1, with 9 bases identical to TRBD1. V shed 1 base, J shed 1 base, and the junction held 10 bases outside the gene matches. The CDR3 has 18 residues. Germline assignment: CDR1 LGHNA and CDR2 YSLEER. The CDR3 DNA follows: TGCGCCAGCAGCCAAGGAACAGGGGGCCGTGTGACGAACACTGAAGCTTTCTTT. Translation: CASSQGTGGRVTNTEAFF.

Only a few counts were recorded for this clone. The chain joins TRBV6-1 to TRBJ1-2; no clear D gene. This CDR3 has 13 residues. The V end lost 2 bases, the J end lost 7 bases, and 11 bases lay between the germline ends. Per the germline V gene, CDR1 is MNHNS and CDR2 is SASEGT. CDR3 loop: CASSELGLGGYTF. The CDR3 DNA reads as TGTGCCAGCAGTGAACTGGGCCTCGGTGGCTACACCTTC.